This T cell receptor beta chain was documented in a study of HIV-infected patients and healthy controls. Antiretroviral therapy had run roughly three months, about 14 weeks, before follow-up blood collection. All unsorted peripheral T cells were captured because whole blood was used without fractionation. cDNA was made from 500 ng RNA using alpha and beta constant primers. Separate chain-specific third strand synthesis with multiplexing indices produced the alpha and beta libraries. Two random hexamers, added before amplification and joined, formed each molecule's 12-nucleotide barcode. TCRdb re-called the 5' RACE reads through MiXCR, storing one row per CDR3 protein. The data contain 5,000 to 7,500 distinct CDR3 sequences, over 7% of them singletons. In its sample, this clonotype was seen many times. The germline V gene has CDR1 SSHAT and CDR2 FNYEAQ (reference sequence). The V end lost 5 bases, the J end lost 5 bases, and 13 bases lay between the germline ends. This CDR3 region has 14 residues.

This material consisted of blood, taken during antiretroviral therapy. The source is an adult with HIV infection. The rearrangement links TRBV7-7 to TRBJ2-1; the D is unclear. CDR3 in amino acids: CASSTQAGHNEQFF. CDR3 DNA sequence: TGTGCCAGCAGCACACAAGCAGGTCACAATGAGCAGTTCTTC.